These 29 T cell receptor beta chains were sequenced from one sample in a study of beta chain features in type 1 diabetes (dated by TCRdb to 2016 to 2019). The receptor library was made with the immunoSEQ multiplex PCR assay. All of the isolated RNA was reverse transcribed with the High Capacity cDNA Reverse Transcription Kit, so expressed TCRB transcripts were sequenced. TCRdb holds this immuneACCESS table with in-frame rearrangements only. Some clones are missing; in checked studies, unresolved V genes explain under half, and the rest has no known cause. In this sample the table shows fewer than 900,000 clones, 15% to 20% of which occur a single time. The ten largest clones take up about 0.02% of the sample. Sequenced: naive CD4+ T cells from blood. The cell subset or site label here, explained by the study, means: true naive CD4+ T cells. The receptors derive from a woman aged 18 to 35 in good health.

This clone was detected a few times. The chain links TRBV6-6 to TRBJ1-2, with D unclear. The CDR3 has 11 residues. Germline V CDR1 and CDR2: MNHNY, SVGAGI (reference sequence). The V and J ends lost 8 bases and 4 bases respectively, with 8 bases between them. Written as DNA, the CDR3 is TGTGCCAGCGGAACCACCTATGGCTACACCTTC. As protein: CASGTTYGYTF.

This clone was observed a handful of times. The genes are TRBV6-5 and TRBJ2-5, with 13 bases identical to TRBD2. The CDR3 is 15 residues long. Germline V gene data show CDR1 as MNHEY and CDR2 as SVGAGI. V trimming: 6 bases; J trimming: 4 bases; junction bases outside the gene matches: 5. The CDR3 DNA sequence: TGTGCCAGCAGCACACTAGCGGGAGGGCGAGAGACCCAGTACTTC. It yields the protein CASSTLAGGRETQYF.

This clone was observed a few times. CDR3: CASSHRGQSTGELFF. Written as DNA, the CDR3 is TGTGCCAGCAGTCACAGGGGCCAAAGCACCGGGGAGCTGTTTTTT. The chain combines TRBV27 with TRBJ2-2, with 7 bases lining up with TRBD1. V lost 5 bases, J lost 4 bases, and 7 bases stayed unmatched. This CDR3 comprises 15 residues. Per germline, CDR1 MNHEY and CDR2 SMNVEV (reference sequence).

The genes are TRBV7-3 and TRBJ1-3; perhaps TRBD1 as D (5 bases). Trimming left V 5 bases short and J 4 bases short, with 12 bases between. CDR1 SGHTA and CDR2 FQGTGA come from the germline V gene. The CDR3 has 14 residues. DNA for the CDR3: TGTGCCAGCAGCCAGGGAGCGTGGGGAAACACCATATATTTT. Translation: CASSQGAWGNTIYF.

On this clone itself: Other DNA sequences in the same sample also yield this CDR3. The V call is TRBV18, the J call TRBJ2-5; possibly TRBD2 for D (5 bases). Germline values: CDR1 KGHSH, CDR2 LQKENI. This CDR3 spans 12 amino acids. V lost 2 bases to trimming and J lost 5 bases, with 6 bases between them. CDR3 in DNA: TGTGCCAGCTCACCAACGGGGGAGACCCAGTACTTC. Amino acids: CASSPTGETQYF.

This clone has only a few counts. The chain carries TRBV9 and TRBJ2-3; D call uncertain. Trimming pared 2 bases from V and 2 bases from J, leaving 9 bases between. CDR3 length: 14 amino acids. Germline V CDR1 and CDR2: SGDLS, YYNGEE. CDR3 loop: CASSVRANTDTQYF. The CDR3 DNA sequence: TGTGCCAGCAGCGTTAGGGCCAACACAGATACGCAGTATTTT.

This clone occurred a few times. The chain recombines TRBV5-4 with TRBJ1-2, with a tentative D call TRBD1 (5 bases). CDR3 size: 13 residues. The V end was cut by 1 base, the J end by 7 bases, with 11 bases between. CDR1 is SGHNT and CDR2 is YYREEE in the germline V gene (reference sequence). The CDR3 spells CASSLYRNTGYTF. The DNA of the CDR3 is TGTGCCAGCAGCTTGTACAGGAATACTGGCTACACCTTC.

The chain combines TRBV7-6 with TRBJ2-7, with a weak D call TRBD1 (5 bases). The germline gives CDR1 SGHVS, CDR2 FNYEAQ. The CDR3 consists of 15 residues. V was shortened by 2 bases and J by 5 bases, with 16 bases between the two germline ends. CDR3 sequence reads: CASSLSRQTIHEQYF. DNA of the CDR3: TGTGCCAGCAGCTTATCTCGACAGACGATCCACGAGCAGTACTTC. Filled out from reference TRBV7-6 and TRBJ2-7, the complete variable domain reads GAGVSQSPRYKVTKRGQDVALRCDPISGHVSLYWYRQALGQGPEFLTYFNYEAQQDKSGLPNDRFSAERPEGSISTLTIQRTEQRDSAMYRCASSLSRQTIHEQYFGPGTRLTVT.

This clone was counted a few times. This chain links TRBV5-4 with TRBJ2-1; 8 bases line up with TRBD2. CDR3 length equals 16 residues. V lost 5 bases, J lost 1 base, and 8 bases stayed unmatched. Germline V gives CDR1 SGHNT, CDR2 YYREEE (reference sequence). The CDR3 nucleotides read TGTGCCAGCAGAATTAGCGGGGCGGGATCCTACAATGAGCAGTTCTTC. Protein: CASRISGAGSYNEQFF.

There are a few counts of this clone. V is TRBV7-9 and J is TRBJ2-3; possible D gene TRBD1, 5 bases. Germline loops: CDR1 SEHNR, CDR2 FQNEAQ (reference sequence). Between the trimmed V and J ends, which lost 5 bases and 2 bases, there was a span of 11 bases. This CDR3 comprises 14 residues. The CDR3 is CASSLDSYTDTQYF. Here the CDR3 DNA reads TGTGCCAGCAGCCTTGACAGCTACACAGATACGCAGTATTTT. The whole variable domain, remainder taken from reference TRBV7-9 and TRBJ2-3, is DTGVSQNPRHKITKRGQNVTFRCDPISEHNRLYWYRQTLGQGPEFLTYFQNEAQLEKSRLLSDRFSAERPKGSFSTLEIQRTEQGDSAMYLCASSLDSYTDTQYFGPGTRLTVL.

CDR3 nucleotides: TGCGCCAGCAGCGTGGGACTAGCGGGCTCCTACGAGCAGTACTTC. It specifies CASSVGLAGSYEQYF. The chain uses TRBV5-1 and TRBJ2-7; 12 nucleotides line up with TRBD2. The CDR3 has 15 residues. Per the germline V gene, CDR1 is SGHRS and CDR2 is YFSETQ. Trimming took 4 bases from V and 0 from J; bases not matched to a gene: 2.

The chain recombines TRBV11-1 with TRBJ2-3; 7 nucleotides agree with TRBD1. V lost 1 base, J lost 4 bases, and 5 bases stayed unmatched. CDR3 length equals 15 residues. In germline, CDR1 is SGHAT, CDR2 FQDESV (reference sequence). CDR3 sequence: CASSLGTGVADTQYF. Written as DNA, the CDR3 is TGTGCCAGCAGCTTAGGGACAGGTGTAGCAGATACGCAGTATTTT.

This clone has more than one count but fewer than ten. The J gene is TRBJ2-5, the V gene TRBV10-3, with D uncertain. The J call may be incorrect, as the DNA end agrees better with TRBJ2-7. Germline CDR1 is ENHRY and CDR2 is SYGVKD. The CDR3 loop spans 15 amino acids. Here the CDR3 DNA reads TGTGCCATCAGTAACGGCGGCTCAAGATCCTACGAGCAGTACTTC. Amino acid sequence: CAISNGGSRSYEQYF.

The chain recombines TRBV4-3 with TRBJ1-5; D unresolved. Between the trimmed V and J ends, which lost 1 base and 7 bases, there was a span of 11 bases. Germline CDR1 is LGHNA and CDR2 is YSLEER. The CDR3 loop spans 14 amino acids. The CDR3 DNA follows: TGCGCCAGCAGCCAAGGCGGAGTGGGCCAGCCCCAGCATTTT. It is translated as CASSQGGVGQPQHF.

In this sample, this clone turned up a few times. The gene calls are TRBV19 and TRBJ2-7; D is uncertain. Looked up from germline, CDR1 is LNHDA and CDR2 is SQIVND (reference sequence). The ends were cut back, 2 bases at V and 3 bases at J, with 11 bases in the middle. The CDR3 sequence is 14 residues long. CDR3 in amino acids: CASSIRGRVYEQYF. The DNA for the CDR3 is TGTGCCAGTAGTATAAGAGGTAGGGTCTACGAGCAGTACTTC.

This clone was observed a few times. The gene calls are TRBV29-1 and TRBJ2-2; 13 nucleotides align to TRBD2. The germline CDR1 and CDR2 sequences are SQVTM and ANQGSEA. J gave up 7 bases and V 7 bases, and 6 bases lay outside the gene matches. This CDR3 region has 14 residues. The CDR3 loop is CSAGLAGVVGELFF. The CDR3 DNA is TGCAGCGCCGGACTAGCGGGAGTTGTCGGGGAGCTGTTTTTT.

The chain carries TRBV2 and TRBJ2-6, with D uncertain. The germline V and J ends were trimmed by 4 bases and 0 bases, with 4 bases remaining between them. Germline values: CDR1 SNHLY, CDR2 FYNNEI. The CDR3 is 14 residues long. In DNA form, the CDR3 reads TGTGCCAGCAGTGTGGCCTCTGGGGCCAACGTCCTGACTTTC. It is translated as CASSVASGANVLTF.

This clone turned up a few times. This rearrangement joins TRBV6-5 to TRBJ2-7; D gene ambiguous. The CDR3 length is 13 residues. CDR1 and CDR2 from the germline V gene are MNHEY and SVGAGI. Trimming pared 4 bases from V and 5 bases from J, leaving 12 bases between. In DNA form, the CDR3 reads TGTGCCAGCAGTTCCGAGTGGGCTCACGAGCAGTACTTC. Protein sequence: CASSSEWAHEQYF.

The J gene is TRBJ2-3, the V gene TRBV9, with D perhaps matching TRBD2 (6 bases). The germline gives CDR1 SGDLS, CDR2 YYNGEE. V shed 0 bases and J shed 1 base, with 9 bases lying between them. The CDR3 is 15 amino acids. CDR3 residues: CASSVAAGRTDTQYF. The CDR3 coding sequence is TGTGCCAGCAGCGTAGCTGCGGGACGCACAGATACGCAGTATTTT.

The V call is TRBV28, the J call TRBJ1-2, with 7 bases aligning to TRBD1. Trimming cost V 6 bases and J 5 bases; bases outside gene matches: 9. Germline-derived CDR1 and CDR2 are MDHEN and SYDVKM. The CDR3 contains 14 residues. CDR3 sequence reads: CASRQRETGYGYTF. The CDR3 region has the DNA TGTGCCAGCAGGCAGCGAGAGACAGGGTATGGCTACACCTTC.

Only a few counts were recorded for this clone. This rearrangement joins TRBV7-3 to TRBJ2-1, with 8 bases fitting TRBD2. V lost 5 bases and J lost 4; bases outside the gene matches: 4. Germline CDR1 reads SGHTA; CDR2 reads FQGTGA. The length of the CDR3 is 14 residues. CDR3 residues: CASSPTSAYNEQFF. DNA of the CDR3: TGTGCCAGCAGCCCGACTAGCGCTTACAATGAGCAGTTCTTC. The variable domain in full, with the rest retrieved from reference TRBV7-3 and TRBJ2-1, is GAGVSQTPSNKVTEKGKYVELRCDPISGHTALYWYRQSLGQGPEFLIYFQGTGAADDSGLPNDRFFAVRPEGSVSTLKIQRTERGDSAVYLCASSPTSAYNEQFFGPGTRLTVL.

This clone was recorded a few times. The rearrangement links TRBV28 to TRBJ1-5, with D possibly being TRBD1 (5 bases). This CDR3 region has 14 residues. Germline V gene data show CDR1 as MDHEN and CDR2 as SYDVKM. Deletions cut 10 bases from V and 1 base from J, with 14 bases between. CDR3 region: CAIKGVPSNQPQHF. CDR3 coding DNA: TGTGCCATCAAAGGGGTACCGAGCAATCAGCCCCAGCATTTT.

This clone occurred a few times. This same CDR3 is encoded by further DNA sequences in the sample. The chain carries TRBV18 and TRBJ2-7; 9 bases are shared with TRBD2. The V segment lost 2 bases and the J segment 0 bases; nucleotides outside the gene matches: 2. Germline CDR1 and CDR2: KGHSH and LQKENI. This CDR3 spans 15 amino acids. The CDR3 region is CASSPSGRRSYEQYF. CDR3 DNA: TGTGCCAGCTCACCAAGCGGGAGGCGCTCCTACGAGCAGTACTTC.

The chain has TRBV28 and TRBJ1-1; a weak D match, TRBD1 (5 bases). Trimming removed 7 bases from V and 3 bases from J, with 18 bases in between. This CDR3 has 15 residues. CDR1 is MDHEN and CDR2 is SYDVKM in the germline V gene. CDR3 sequence: CASTSSGAGHTEAFF. The CDR3 DNA reads as TGTGCCAGCACATCAAGCGGGGCAGGACACACTGAAGCTTTCTTT.

The rearrangement joins TRBV27 to TRBJ2-1; D is undetermined. Per germline, CDR1 MNHEY and CDR2 SMNVEV (reference sequence). V lost 8 bases to trimming and J lost 9 bases, with 23 bases between them. The CDR3 sequence is 15 residues long. Written as DNA, the CDR3 is TGTGCCAGCCGACTTGATCTCCGGAGTAACGGTGAGCAGTTCTTC. Its protein product is CASRLDLRSNGEQFF.

This clone was seen more than once but under ten times. This same CDR3 is encoded by further DNA sequences in the sample. V usage is TRBV28 and J usage is TRBJ2-6; D perhaps matches TRBD1 (5 bases). The CDR3 has 14 residues. V lost 7 bases to trimming and J lost 4 bases, with 11 bases between them. Looked up from germline, CDR1 is MDHEN and CDR2 is SYDVKM. For the CDR3, the DNA is TGTGCCAGCAACCAGGGTTCCGGGGCCAACGTCCTGACTTTC. This sequence encodes CASNQGSGANVLTF. Together with reference TRBV28 and TRBJ2-6, the CDR3 gives the full variable domain: DVKVTQSSRYLVKRTGEKVFLECVQDMDHENMFWYRQDPGLGLRLIYFSYDVKMKEKGDIPEGYSVSREKKERFSLILESASTNQTSMYLCASNQGSGANVLTFGAGSRLTVL.

This clone was detected only a few times. Other DNA sequences in this sample translate to the same CDR3. CDR3 in DNA: TGTGCCAGCAGCGTAGTAGGGCATGGCACTGAAGCTTTCTTT. It yields the protein CASSVVGHGTEAFF. V and J are TRBV9 and TRBJ1-1, with D uncertain. This CDR3 contains 14 residues. The germline CDR1 and CDR2 sequences are SGDLS and YYNGEE. V lost 0 bases, J lost 4 bases, and 10 bases lay in between.

This clone came up a few times. The sample holds other DNA sequences that translate to the same CDR3. The CDR3 region is CASSGTTYEQYF. DNA for the CDR3: TGTGCCAGCAGCGGGACAACCTACGAGCAGTACTTC. V gene TRBV6-1 combines with J gene TRBJ2-7; D might be TRBD1 (6 bases). Germline loops: CDR1 MNHNS, CDR2 SASEGT. V was clipped by 6 bases and J by 2 bases, with 8 bases between them. The CDR3 has 12 amino acids.

This clone occurred a few times. The chain carries TRBV6-5 and TRBJ2-1, with 8 bases that match TRBD2. V gave up 8 bases and J gave up 6 bases; unmatched junction bases: 12. The length of the CDR3 is 15 residues. CDR1 is MNHEY, CDR2 SVGAGI, per germline. The chain's CDR3 is CASSSPGLDPNEQFF. CDR3 in DNA: TGTGCCAGCTCTAGTCCGGGACTAGACCCCAATGAGCAGTTCTTC.